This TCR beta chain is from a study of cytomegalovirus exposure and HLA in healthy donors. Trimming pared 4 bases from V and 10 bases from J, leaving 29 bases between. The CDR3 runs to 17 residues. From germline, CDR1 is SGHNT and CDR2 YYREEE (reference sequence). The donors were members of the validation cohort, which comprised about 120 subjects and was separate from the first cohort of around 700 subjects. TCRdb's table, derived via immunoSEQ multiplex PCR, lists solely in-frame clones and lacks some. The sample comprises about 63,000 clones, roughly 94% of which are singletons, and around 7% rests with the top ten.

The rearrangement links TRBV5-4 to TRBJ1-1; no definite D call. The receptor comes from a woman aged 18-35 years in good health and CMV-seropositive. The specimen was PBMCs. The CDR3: CASSPRGVREPPQGAFF. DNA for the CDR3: TGTGCCAGCAGCCCCCGGGGTGTTCGGGAACCCCCACAAGGAGCTTTCTTT.